This entry lists 26 T cell receptor beta chains sequenced from one sample in a study of blood T cell repertoires in COVID-19. Repertoires were generated with immunoSEQ multiplex PCR, while TCRdb's copy carries only in-frame clones and drops some. Among fewer than 350,000 clones, 80% to 95% were seen once, and the ten largest hold roughly 6.8%. The sample was peripheral blood. Receptors were obtained from a woman under 40 with COVID-19, enrolled during active disease.

This chain uses TRBV9 with TRBJ2-2, with D maybe TRBD2 (5 bases). V lost 0 bases, J lost 2 bases, and 8 bases lay in between. The germline V gene has CDR1 SGDLS and CDR2 YYNGEE. This CDR3 has 15 amino acids. The CDR3 sequence is CASSVVGLNTGELFF. In nucleotides, the CDR3 is TGTGCCAGCAGCGTAGTAGGACTCAACACCGGGGAGCTGTTTTTT.

V and J are TRBV28 and TRBJ1-5; D gene unclear. The germline V gene encodes CDR1 MDHEN and CDR2 SYDVKM. V was clipped by 2 bases and J by 7 bases, with 6 bases between them. The CDR3 loop spans 12 amino acids. CDR3 loop: CASSLLRQPQHF. The CDR3 bases are TGTGCCAGCAGTTTACTGAGGCAGCCCCAGCATTTT.

This clone came up once. J is TRBJ2-3 and V is TRBV3-1 (or the pseudogene TRBV3-2); D unresolved. Looked up from germline, CDR1 is LGHDT and CDR2 is YNNKEL (reference sequence). This CDR3 region has 13 residues. Trimming shortened V by 3 bases and J by 5 bases, and 9 bases separated the two germline ends. The CDR3 DNA is TGTGCCAGCAGCCAGGATAGAGGAGATACGCAGTATTTT. This encodes CASSQDRGDTQYF.

J is TRBJ1-5 and V is TRBV19; no definite D call. CDR1 is LNHDA, CDR2 SQIVND, per germline (reference sequence). The V gene lost 2 bases and the J gene lost 5 bases, with 16 bases spanning the gap. The CDR3 is 16 residues long. The CDR3 DNA is TGTGCCAGTAGTATAAGATCAACGTTAGGAGATCAGCCCCAGCATTTT. Translating gives CASSIRSTLGDQPQHF.

This clone was observed once. The chain recombines TRBV9 with TRBJ2-5; D is possibly TRBD2 (5 bases). The length of the CDR3 is 14 residues. Trimming shortened V by 0 bases and J by 1 base, and 7 bases separated the two germline ends. Germline CDR1 SGDLS, CDR2 YYNGEE. The CDR3 nucleotides are TGTGCCAGCAGCGTAGGAGCGGCCCAAGAGACCCAGTACTTC. Translation gives CASSVGAAQETQYF.

The V and J genes are TRBV5-1 and TRBJ2-5; weak D call: TRBD1 (5 bases). Germline values: CDR1 SGHRS, CDR2 YFSETQ. CDR3 length equals 18 residues. Trimming stripped 6 bases from V and 2 bases from J, with 26 bases between. The CDR3 here is CASTPLGIRGLGQETQYF. CDR3 sequence (DNA): TGCGCCAGCACTCCCTTGGGGATAAGGGGCTTAGGTCAAGAGACCCAGTACTTC. The full variable domain, in which reference TRBV5-1 and TRBJ2-5 provide the parts outside the CDR3, is KAGVTQTPRYLIKTRGQQVTLSCSPISGHRSVSWYQQTPGQGLQFLFEYFSETQRNKGNFPGRFSGRQFSNSRSEMNVSTLELGDSALYLCASTPLGIRGLGQETQYFGPGTRLLVL.

The chain recombines TRBV24-1 with TRBJ2-1; tentatively, D is TRBD2 (5 bases). From germline, CDR1 is KGHDR and CDR2 SFDVKD. This CDR3 contains 15 residues. The V end lost 9 bases, the J end lost 1 base, and 15 bases lay between the germline ends. CDR3 loop: CATRGGGLSYNEQFF. In DNA, the CDR3 is TGTGCCACCCGGGGTGGCGGGCTATCCTACAATGAGCAGTTCTTC.

This chain links TRBV5-1 with TRBJ2-5, with TRBD2 matching 9 bases. The CDR3 is 16 amino acids. V dropped 2 bases and J dropped 3; count of bases not matched to a gene: 8. Per germline, CDR1 SGHRS and CDR2 YFSETQ. The CDR3 sequence is CASSFLPSGAEETQYF. The CDR3 DNA reads TGCGCCAGCAGCTTTCTTCCTAGCGGGGCCGAAGAGACCCAGTACTTC.

V usage is TRBV11-2 and J usage is TRBJ2-1, with 8 bases aligning to TRBD2. Per the germline V gene, CDR1 is SGHAT and CDR2 is FQNNGV. Germline trimming cut 5 bases from V and 14 bases from J; bases unmatched to any gene: 14. This CDR3 spans 14 amino acids. In DNA form, the CDR3 reads TGTGCCAGCAGCCTCTCTGGGCTAGCGGGTTCCGAGTTCTTC. It yields the protein CASSLSGLAGSEFF.

This chain uses TRBV18 with TRBJ2-3, with 8 bases aligning to TRBD2. The CDR3 loop spans 16 amino acids. V was clipped by 6 bases and J by 1 base; unmatched bases: 9. Germline V gene data show CDR1 as KGHSH and CDR2 as LQKENI. CDR3 coding DNA: TGTGCCAGCTCGGGCCTCGCTAGCGGGCGCACAGATACGCAGTATTTT. Residues: CASSGLASGRTDTQYF.

This clone was picked up one time. The V gene is TRBV7-2, the J gene TRBJ2-7; the match to TRBD1 covers 8 bases. The ends lost 0 bases at V and 6 bases at J; junction bases unmatched: 4. Germline V gene lookup returns CDR1 SGHTA and CDR2 FQGNSA. The CDR3 sequence is 14 residues long. This CDR3 reads CASSLAGRGPEQYF. CDR3 in DNA: TGTGCCAGCAGCTTAGCGGGCAGGGGGCCCGAGCAGTACTTC.

The sample holds one count of this clone. V usage is TRBV9 and J usage is TRBJ2-5, with TRBD2 matching over 8 bases. Germline CDR1 and CDR2: SGDLS and YYNGEE. The CDR3 runs 14 residues. Losses at the gene ends were 5 bases for V and 6 bases for J; bases not matched to a gene: 9. Written as DNA, the CDR3 is TGTGCCAGCAGTGCCGGGGGGGGTGGAAAGACCCAGTACTTC. Its translation is CASSAGGGGKTQYF.

This clone appeared once. The V and J genes are TRBV5-5 and TRBJ2-7; D may be TRBD2 (5 bases). Germline-derived CDR1 and CDR2 are SGHKS and YYEKEE (reference sequence). CDR3 length: 14 residues. The ends were cut back, 7 bases at V and 0 bases at J, with 14 bases in the middle. The CDR3 DNA sequence: TGTGCCAGCTGGACTCTGGCGGGCTCCTACGAGCAGTACTTC. It is translated as CASWTLAGSYEQYF.

This rearrangement joins TRBV15 to TRBJ1-5, with TRBD1 as a possible D gene (6 bases). Per germline, CDR1 LNHNV and CDR2 YYDKDF (reference sequence). This CDR3 contains 15 residues. V was clipped by 1 base and J by 4 bases, with 11 bases between them. CDR3 in DNA: TGTGCCACCAGCAGAGGCAGGGGCGGTAATCAGCCCCAGCATTTT. Its translation: CATSRGRGGNQPQHF.

The chain links TRBV28 to TRBJ1-3; D not resolved. V dropped 6 bases and J dropped 1 base, with 4 bases sitting between them. The CDR3 runs 12 residues. Germline lookup yields CDR1 MDHEN and CDR2 SYDVKM. The CDR3 coding sequence is TGTGCCAGCAGGACATCTGGAAACACCATATATTTT. Amino acid sequence: CASRTSGNTIYF.

This clone was recorded only once. The chain uses TRBV11-3 and TRBJ2-3; a possible D gene is TRBD2 (6 bases). CDR3 size: 14 residues. V lost 7 bases to trimming and J lost 2 bases, with 13 bases between them. Germline CDR1 SGHNT, CDR2 YENEEA. The CDR3 DNA reads TGTGCCAGCATGTTAGGAGGGGTCACAGATACGCAGTATTTT. Protein sequence: CASMLGGVTDTQYF.

This clone was picked up a small number of times. Other DNA sequences in this sample translate to the same CDR3. The chain combines TRBV28 with TRBJ2-7; D is unclear. The CDR3 consists of 12 residues. Germline CDR1 and CDR2: MDHEN and SYDVKM. V lost 5 bases and J 2 bases, leaving 7 bases between the germline ends. The CDR3, as DNA: TGTGCCAGCAGTCCACATCCCTACGAGCAGTACTTC. Its translation: CASSPHPYEQYF.

The genes are TRBV28 and TRBJ2-1; TRBD1 matches 11 bases. Germline-derived CDR1 and CDR2 are MDHEN and SYDVKM. V was pared by 2 bases and J by 7 bases, with 4 bases of the junction left unmatched. The CDR3 contains 15 residues. For the CDR3, the DNA is TGTGCCAGCAGTTTACCCGGGACAGGGGGGAATGAGCAGTTCTTC. Protein sequence: CASSLPGTGGNEQFF.

The V call is TRBV6-5, the J call TRBJ2-2; D may be TRBD2 (6 bases). CDR3 length: 16 residues. The ends were cut back, 2 bases at V and 4 bases at J, with 14 bases in the middle. The germline V gene encodes CDR1 MNHEY and CDR2 SVGAGI. Here the CDR3 DNA reads TGTGCCAGCAGTTACGGGATCGGGAGAGCCACCGGGGAGCTGTTTTTT. Translation gives CASSYGIGRATGELFF.

The V gene is TRBV9, the J gene TRBJ1-2; the D is unclear. The length of the CDR3 is 14 residues. Germline V gene sequence: CDR1 SGDLS, CDR2 YYNGEE. V gave up 4 bases and J gave up 4 bases, with 14 bases separating them. CDR3: CASSPTAGSYGYTF. CDR3 sequence (DNA): TGTGCCAGCAGCCCGACTGCTGGGAGCTATGGCTACACCTTC. The full variable domain, rest sourced from reference TRBV9 and TRBJ1-2, is DSGVTQTPKHLITATGQRVTLRCSPRSGDLSVYWYQQSLDQGLQFLIQYYNGEERAKGNILERFSAQQFPDLHSELNLSSLELGDSALYFCASSPTAGSYGYTFGSGTRLTVV.

V usage is TRBV7-6 and J usage is TRBJ2-5; 11 bases fit TRBD2. This CDR3 is built from 14 residues. Germline V gene lookup returns CDR1 SGHVS and CDR2 FNYEAQ. V gave up 3 bases and J gave up 3 bases; unmatched junction bases: 0. This CDR3 is CASSLGLAEETQYF. CDR3 DNA: TGTGCCAGCAGCTTGGGACTAGCGGAAGAGACCCAGTACTTC.

The V and J genes are TRBV5-5 and TRBJ2-7; the match to TRBD1 covers 7 bases. Trimming took 0 bases from V and 2 from J; bases not matched to a gene: 8. The CDR3 runs to 16 residues. CDR1 is SGHKS and CDR2 is YYEKEE in the germline V gene (reference sequence). CDR3 in DNA: TGTGCCAGCAGCTTGGGGCCCGGGACAGAAACCTACGAGCAGTACTTC. It codes for CASSLGPGTETYEQYF.

The rearrangement joins TRBV19 to TRBJ1-5; D gene unclear. This CDR3 comprises 14 residues. Germline-derived CDR1 and CDR2 are LNHDA and SQIVND (reference sequence). Trimming took off 5 bases at V and 1 base at J, with 9 bases between the two ends. The CDR3 DNA reads as TGTGCCAGTAGTGCGAGTTGGAGCAATCAGCCCCAGCATTTT. Translation: CASSASWSNQPQHF. The full variable domain, in which reference TRBV19 and TRBJ1-5 provide the parts outside the CDR3, is DGGITQSPKYLFRKEGQNVTLSCEQNLNHDAMYWYRQDPGQGLRLIYYSQIVNDFQKGDIAEGYSVSREKKESFPLTVTSAQKNPTAFYLCASSASWSNQPQHFGDGTRLSIL.

This clone was found a few times. CDR3 in amino acids: CASSIGSAGYGYEQYF. CDR3 coding DNA: TGTGCCAGCAGTATCGGGTCGGCGGGATACGGCTACGAGCAGTACTTC. The genes are TRBV28 and TRBJ2-7; weak D call: TRBD2 (6 bases). V dropped 5 bases and J dropped 3 bases, with 20 bases sitting between them. Germline CDR1 reads MDHEN; CDR2 reads SYDVKM. The CDR3 contains 16 residues.

The chain carries TRBV6-5 and TRBJ1-2; possibly TRBD1 for D (5 bases). Germline V gene lookup returns CDR1 MNHEY and CDR2 SVGAGI. V was cut by 2 bases and J by 8 bases, with 15 bases left in between. The CDR3 loop spans 14 amino acids. Here the CDR3 reads CASSYMDKGEGYTF. The CDR3, as DNA: TGTGCCAGCAGTTACATGGACAAAGGAGAGGGCTACACCTTC.

The chain links TRBV28 to TRBJ1-4, with TRBD1 identical over 8 bases. This CDR3 region has 16 residues. Germline lookup yields CDR1 MDHEN and CDR2 SYDVKM. V shed 5 bases and J 4 bases; nucleotides not matched to a gene: 9. CDR3 bases: TGTGCCAGCAGTGCCCTTAACAGGGGGTTTAATGAAAAACTGTTTTTT. This gives the protein CASSALNRGFNEKLFF.